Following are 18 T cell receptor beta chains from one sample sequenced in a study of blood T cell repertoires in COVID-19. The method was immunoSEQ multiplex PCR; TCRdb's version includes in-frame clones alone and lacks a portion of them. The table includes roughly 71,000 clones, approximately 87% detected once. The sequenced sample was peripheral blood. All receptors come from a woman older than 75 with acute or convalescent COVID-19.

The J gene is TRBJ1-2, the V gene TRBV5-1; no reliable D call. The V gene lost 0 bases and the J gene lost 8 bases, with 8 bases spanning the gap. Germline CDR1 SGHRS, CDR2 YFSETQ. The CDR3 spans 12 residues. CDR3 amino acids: CASSLASEGYTF. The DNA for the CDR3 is TGCGCCAGCAGCTTGGCGAGCGAGGGCTACACCTTC. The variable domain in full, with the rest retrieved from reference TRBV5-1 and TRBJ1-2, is KAGVTQTPRYLIKTRGQQVTLSCSPISGHRSVSWYQQTPGQGLQFLFEYFSETQRNKGNFPGRFSGRQFSNSRSEMNVSTLELGDSALYLCASSLASEGYTFGSGTRLTVV.

The CDR3, as DNA: TGTGCCAGCAGCTTGGCGGCTAGCGGGGGGATAGAGACCCAGTACTTC. Translating it yields CASSLAASGGIETQYF. The chain uses TRBV5-8 and TRBJ2-5, with 11 nucleotides matching TRBD2. Trimming cost V 0 bases and J 4 bases; bases outside gene matches: 5. This CDR3 is built from 16 residues. Germline CDR1 SGHTS, CDR2 YDEGEE.

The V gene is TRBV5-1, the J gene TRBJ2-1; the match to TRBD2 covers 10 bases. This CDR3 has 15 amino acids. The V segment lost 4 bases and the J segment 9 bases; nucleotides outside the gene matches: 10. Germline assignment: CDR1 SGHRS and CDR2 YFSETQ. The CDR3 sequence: CASSLNSGGIGEQFF. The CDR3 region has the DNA TGCGCCAGCAGCCTTAATAGCGGGGGGATTGGTGAGCAGTTCTTC.

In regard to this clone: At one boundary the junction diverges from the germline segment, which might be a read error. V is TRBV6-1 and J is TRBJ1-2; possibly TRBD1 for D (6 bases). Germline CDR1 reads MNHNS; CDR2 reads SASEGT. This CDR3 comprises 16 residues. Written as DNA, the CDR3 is TGTGCCAGCAGTGTCCCAGGGGCATCCCCCTACTATGGCCACACCTTC. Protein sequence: CASSVPGASPYYGHTF.

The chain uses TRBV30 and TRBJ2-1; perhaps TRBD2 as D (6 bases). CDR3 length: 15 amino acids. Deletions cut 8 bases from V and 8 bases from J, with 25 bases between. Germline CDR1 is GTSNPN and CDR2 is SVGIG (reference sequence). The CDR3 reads CAGDRGNMGFDEQFF. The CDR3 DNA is TGTGCCGGTGATCGGGGGAACATGGGTTTTGATGAGCAGTTCTTC.

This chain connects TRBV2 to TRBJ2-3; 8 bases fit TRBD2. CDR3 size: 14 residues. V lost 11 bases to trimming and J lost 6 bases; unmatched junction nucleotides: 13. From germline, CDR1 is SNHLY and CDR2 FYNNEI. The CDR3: CAGTSRRSSDTQYF. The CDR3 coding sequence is TGTGCCGGGACTAGTCGCCGGTCCTCGGATACGCAGTATTTT. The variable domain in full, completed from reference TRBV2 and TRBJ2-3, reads EPEVTQTPSHQVTQMGQEVILRCVPISNHLYFYWYRQILGQKVEFLVSFYNNEISEKSEIFDDQFSVERPDGSNFTLKIRSTKLEDSAMYFCAGTSRRSSDTQYFGPGTRLTVL.

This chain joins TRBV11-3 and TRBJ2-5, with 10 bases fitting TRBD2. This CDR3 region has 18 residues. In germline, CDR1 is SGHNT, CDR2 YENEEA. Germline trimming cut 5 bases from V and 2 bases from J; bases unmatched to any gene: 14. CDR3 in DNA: TGTGCCAGCAGCCCCGGGGCTAGCGGGAGATCGGGGCAAGAGACCCAGTACTTC. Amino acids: CASSPGASGRSGQETQYF.

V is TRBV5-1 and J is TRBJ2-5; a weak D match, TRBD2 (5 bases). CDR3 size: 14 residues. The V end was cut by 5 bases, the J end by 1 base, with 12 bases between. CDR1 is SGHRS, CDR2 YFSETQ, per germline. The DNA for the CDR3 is TGCGCCAGCAGGGTGCTCAGCGGCCAAGAGACCCAGTACTTC. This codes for CASRVLSGQETQYF.

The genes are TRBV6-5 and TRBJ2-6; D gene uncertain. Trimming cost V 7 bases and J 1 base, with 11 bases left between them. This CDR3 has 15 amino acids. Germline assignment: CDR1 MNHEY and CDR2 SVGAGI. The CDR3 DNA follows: TGTGCCAGCAAAACACAGCCATCTGGGGCCAACGTCCTGACTTTC. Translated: CASKTQPSGANVLTF.

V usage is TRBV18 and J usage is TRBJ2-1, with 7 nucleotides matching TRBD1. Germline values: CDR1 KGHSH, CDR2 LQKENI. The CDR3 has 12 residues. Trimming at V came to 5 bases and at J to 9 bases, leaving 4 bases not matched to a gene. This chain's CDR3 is CASSGGQFEQFF. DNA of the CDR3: TGTGCCAGCTCAGGGGGACAGTTTGAGCAGTTCTTC.

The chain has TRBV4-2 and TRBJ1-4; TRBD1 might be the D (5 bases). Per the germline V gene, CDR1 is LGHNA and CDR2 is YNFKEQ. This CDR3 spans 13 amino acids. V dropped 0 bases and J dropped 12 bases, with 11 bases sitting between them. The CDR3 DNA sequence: TGTGCCAGCAGCCAAGATGACAGACGGGAACTGTTTTTT. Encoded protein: CASSQDDRRELFF.

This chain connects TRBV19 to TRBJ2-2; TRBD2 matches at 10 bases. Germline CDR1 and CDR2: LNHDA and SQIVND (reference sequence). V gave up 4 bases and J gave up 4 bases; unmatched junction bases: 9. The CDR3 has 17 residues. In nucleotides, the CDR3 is TGTGCCAGTAGTACTAAGCGGGAGGGCCGGGGCACCGGGGAGCTGTTTTTT. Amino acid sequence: CASSTKREGRGTGELFF. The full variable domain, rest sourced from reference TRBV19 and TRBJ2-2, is DGGITQSPKYLFRKEGQNVTLSCEQNLNHDAMYWYRQDPGQGLRLIYYSQIVNDFQKGDIAEGYSVSREKKESFPLTVTSAQKNPTAFYLCASSTKREGRGTGELFFGEGSRLTVL.

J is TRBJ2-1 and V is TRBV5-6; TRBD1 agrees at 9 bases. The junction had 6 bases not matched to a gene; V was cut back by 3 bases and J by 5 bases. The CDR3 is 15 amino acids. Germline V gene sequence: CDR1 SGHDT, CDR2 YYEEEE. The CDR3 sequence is CASSWGTGSNNEQFF. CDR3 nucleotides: TGTGCCAGCAGCTGGGGGACAGGGTCTAACAATGAGCAGTTCTTC.

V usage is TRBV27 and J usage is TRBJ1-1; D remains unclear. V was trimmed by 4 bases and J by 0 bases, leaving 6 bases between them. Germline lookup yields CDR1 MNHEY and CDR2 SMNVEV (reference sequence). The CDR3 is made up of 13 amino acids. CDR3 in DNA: TGTGCCAGCAGTTCACAGATGAACACTGAAGCTTTCTTT. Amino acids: CASSSQMNTEAFF.

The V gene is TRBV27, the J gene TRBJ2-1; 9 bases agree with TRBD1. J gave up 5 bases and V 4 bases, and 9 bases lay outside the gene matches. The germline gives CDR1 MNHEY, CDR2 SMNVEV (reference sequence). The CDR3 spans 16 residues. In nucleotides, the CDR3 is TGTGCCAGCAGTTCCCCCGCGGGACAGGGTAACAATGAGCAGTTCTTC. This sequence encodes CASSSPAGQGNNEQFF.

CDR3 sequence: CARSLDTSGGSTQETQYF. The CDR3 nucleotides are TGTGCCAGAAGCTTGGATACTAGCGGGGGTTCCACGCAAGAGACCCAGTACTTC. The chain joins TRBV5-3 to TRBJ2-5, with 11 bases that match TRBD2. TRBV5-3 is an ORF for which the function is uncertain. The trim removed 0 bases at V and 2 bases at J, leaving 9 bases unmatched. This CDR3 region has 18 residues.

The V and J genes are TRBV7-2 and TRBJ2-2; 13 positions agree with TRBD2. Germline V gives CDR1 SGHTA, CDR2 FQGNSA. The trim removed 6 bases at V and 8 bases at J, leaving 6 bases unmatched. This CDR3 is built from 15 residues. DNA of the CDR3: TGTGCCAGCAGTTGGACTAGCGGGAGTCCTGGGGAGCTGTTTTTT. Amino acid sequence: CASSWTSGSPGELFF.

The CDR3 here is CASSLGDRGNNQPQHF. As DNA, the CDR3 is TGTGCCAGCAGCTTAGGGGACAGGGGTAACAATCAGCCCCAGCATTTT. The rearrangement joins TRBV7-9 to TRBJ1-5, with 10 bases identical to TRBD1. J was trimmed by 3 bases and V by 1 base; bases with no gene match: 3. The CDR3 is 16 amino acids. Germline V gene sequence: CDR1 SEHNR, CDR2 FQNEAQ (reference sequence).